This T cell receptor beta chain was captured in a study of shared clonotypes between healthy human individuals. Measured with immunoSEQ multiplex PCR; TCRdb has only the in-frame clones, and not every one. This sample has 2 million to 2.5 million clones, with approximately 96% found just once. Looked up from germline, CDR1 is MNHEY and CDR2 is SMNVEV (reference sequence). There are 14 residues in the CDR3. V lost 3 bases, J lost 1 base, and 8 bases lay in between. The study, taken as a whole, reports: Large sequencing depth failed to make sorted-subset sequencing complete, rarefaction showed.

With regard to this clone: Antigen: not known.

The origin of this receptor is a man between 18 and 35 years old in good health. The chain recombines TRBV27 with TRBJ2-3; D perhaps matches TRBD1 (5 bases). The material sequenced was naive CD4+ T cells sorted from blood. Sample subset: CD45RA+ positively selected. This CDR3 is CASSFLTGTDTQYF. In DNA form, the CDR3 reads TGTGCCAGCAGTTTCTTGACAGGCACAGATACGCAGTATTTT.